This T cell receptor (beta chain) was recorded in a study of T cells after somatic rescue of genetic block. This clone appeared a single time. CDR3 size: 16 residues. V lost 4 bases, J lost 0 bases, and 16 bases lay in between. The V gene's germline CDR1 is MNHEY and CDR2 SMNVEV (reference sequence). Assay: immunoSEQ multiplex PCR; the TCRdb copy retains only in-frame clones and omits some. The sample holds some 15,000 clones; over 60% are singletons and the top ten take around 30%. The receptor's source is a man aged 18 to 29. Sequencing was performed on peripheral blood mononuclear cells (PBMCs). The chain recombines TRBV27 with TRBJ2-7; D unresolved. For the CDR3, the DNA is TGTGCCAGCAGTTCTTTAAGCCATCCGCTCTCCTACGAGCAGTACTTC. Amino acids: CASSSLSHPLSYEQYF.